There are a few counts of the clone carrying this T cell receptor (beta chain). This entry comes from a study of shared clonotypes between healthy human individuals. The data were produced by immunoSEQ multiplex PCR, yet TCRdb's version contains in-frame clones alone and is incomplete. The sample records some 800,000 clones, around 93% being singletons. Naive CD8 cells lacked CD45RO, underwent positive selection for CCR7 and left out terminally differentiated effector memory CD45RA+ cells. Germline CDR1 is SQVTM and CDR2 is ANQGSEA. V was shortened by 6 bases and J by 4 bases, with 13 bases between the two germline ends. The CDR3 is made up of 13 amino acids.

The gene calls are TRBV29-1 and TRBJ2-1, with D maybe TRBD2 (6 bases). The TCR sequence derives from a man aged 25 to 40 in good health. Sequencing was carried out using naive CD8+ T cells sorted from blood. This CDR3 reads CSVRGTPYNEQFF. DNA of the CDR3: TGCAGCGTACGGGGGACCCCGTACAATGAGCAGTTCTTC.